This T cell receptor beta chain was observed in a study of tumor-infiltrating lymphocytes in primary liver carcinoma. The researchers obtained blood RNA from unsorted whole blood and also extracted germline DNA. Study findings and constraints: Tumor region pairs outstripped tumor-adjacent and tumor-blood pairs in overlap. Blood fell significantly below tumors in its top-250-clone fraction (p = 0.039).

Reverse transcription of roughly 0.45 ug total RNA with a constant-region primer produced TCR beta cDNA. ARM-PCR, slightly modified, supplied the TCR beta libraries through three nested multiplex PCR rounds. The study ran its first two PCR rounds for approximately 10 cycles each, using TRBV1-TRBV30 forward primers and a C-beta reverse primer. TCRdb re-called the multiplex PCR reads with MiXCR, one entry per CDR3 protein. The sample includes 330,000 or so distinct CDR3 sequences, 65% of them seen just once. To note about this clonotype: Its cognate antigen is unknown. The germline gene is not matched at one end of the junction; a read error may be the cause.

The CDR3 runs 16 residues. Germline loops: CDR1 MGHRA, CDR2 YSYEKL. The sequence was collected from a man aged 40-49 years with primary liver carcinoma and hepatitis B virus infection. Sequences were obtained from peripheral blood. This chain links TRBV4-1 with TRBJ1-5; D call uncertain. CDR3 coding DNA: TGCGCCAGTAGCGCTCCCGGCCTAATTGGGCATCATCCCCAGCATTTT. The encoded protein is CASSAPGLIGHHPQHF.